The next 15 T cell receptor beta chains were all read from a single sample in a study of T cell changes during pregnancy in multiple sclerosis. Libraries were prepared by immunoSEQ multiplex PCR; TCRdb keeps only in-frame clonotypes and omits some of them. The sample records just over 60,000 clones, 92% being singletons. This specimen consisted of peripheral blood, obtained in the second trimester of pregnancy. These receptors originate from a female donor in good health, enrolled as a control in a pregnancy study.

The chain has TRBV6-5 and TRBJ2-1; 12 bases fit TRBD2. Germline V CDR1 and CDR2: MNHEY, SVGAGI. The CDR3 runs 15 residues. The ends lost 5 bases at V and 6 bases at J; junction bases unmatched: 5. The CDR3 here is CASSASGGAFNEQFF. The CDR3, as DNA: TGTGCCAGCAGTGCTAGCGGGGGGGCCTTCAATGAGCAGTTCTTC.

V is TRBV7-6 and J is TRBJ2-3; tentative D call: TRBD2 (6 bases). Germline values: CDR1 SGHVS, CDR2 FNYEAQ. The CDR3 runs 14 residues. V lost 6 bases, J lost 6 bases, and 16 bases lay in between. CDR3 loop: CASRSTRESDTQYF. The CDR3 nucleotides are TGTGCCAGCAGGTCGACTAGGGAATCCGATACGCAGTATTTT.

The rearrangement uses TRBV10-3 and TRBJ2-5, with no clear D. Trimming removed 3 bases from V and 1 base from J, with 6 bases in between. Germline CDR1 reads ENHRY; CDR2 reads SYGVKD. There are 13 residues in the CDR3. In nucleotides, the CDR3 is TGTGCCATCAGTGACCCTATCCAAGAGACCCAGTACTTC. Protein sequence: CAISDPIQETQYF.

This chain uses TRBV11-3 with TRBJ1-5; D ambiguous. The CDR3 is 14 amino acids. V lost 11 bases to trimming and J lost 0 bases, with 14 bases between them. Germline V gene sequence: CDR1 SGHNT, CDR2 YENEEA. The CDR3 DNA reads TGTGCCCGCCGGTCGCACTATAGCAATCAGCCCCAGCATTTT. Translated: CARRSHYSNQPQHF.

V and J are TRBV7-3 and TRBJ2-3; TRBD2 matches 13 bases. Germline-derived CDR1 and CDR2 are SGHTA and FQGTGA. The V and J ends lost 5 bases and 3 bases, in that order; junction bases with no gene match: 5. This CDR3 has 16 residues. CDR3 sequence: CASSISTSGRTDTQYF. The DNA of the CDR3 is TGTGCCAGCAGCATTTCGACTAGCGGGAGGACAGATACGCAGTATTTT.

This rearrangement joins TRBV28 to TRBJ1-5; D call uncertain. This CDR3 contains 12 residues. Germline V gives CDR1 MDHEN, CDR2 SYDVKM. Between the trimmed V and J ends, which lost 7 bases and 0 bases, there was a span of 4 bases. The CDR3 region is CASTSSNQPQHF. The CDR3 nucleotides are TGTGCCAGCACGAGTAGCAATCAGCCCCAGCATTTT.

This clone was observed once. The gene calls are TRBV7-9 and TRBJ1-4; D might be TRBD1 (5 bases). The CDR3 consists of 15 residues. V dropped 3 bases and J dropped 5 bases, with 13 bases sitting between them. The germline CDR1 and CDR2 sequences are SEHNR and FQNEAQ (reference sequence). The CDR3 loop is CASSFSGRENEKLFF. For the CDR3, the DNA is TGTGCCAGCAGCTTCTCGGGCAGGGAAAATGAAAAACTGTTTTTT.

The J gene is TRBJ1-6, the V gene TRBV30; 7 nucleotides agree with TRBD1. The J segment lost 5 bases and the V segment lost 3 bases, leaving 7 bases of the junction unmatched. Germline V gene data show CDR1 as GTSNPN and CDR2 as SVGIG (reference sequence). The CDR3 spans 15 residues. CDR3 DNA: TGTGCCTGGAGAAAGGGACAGCAAAATAATTCACCCCTCCACTTT. This sequence encodes CAWRKGQQNNSPLHF. Combining the CDR3 with reference TRBV30 and TRBJ1-6 gives the whole variable domain SQTIHQWPATLVQPVGSPLSLECTVEGTSNPNLYWYRQAAGRGLQLLFYSVGIGQISSEVPQNLSASRPQDRQFILSSKKLLLSDSGFYLCAWRKGQQNNSPLHFGNGTRLTVT.

The chain carries TRBV27 and TRBJ2-1; the D gene is possibly TRBD2 (5 bases). This CDR3 region has 13 residues. In germline, CDR1 is MNHEY, CDR2 SMNVEV (reference sequence). Trimming stripped 5 bases from V and 6 bases from J, with 11 bases between. The CDR3, as DNA: TGTGCCAGCAGTCCCCGTCGGGGCAATGAGCAGTTCTTC. Residues: CASSPRRGNEQFF.

The chain employs TRBV9 and TRBJ1-4; D uncertain. The CDR3 spans 12 residues. Trimming removed 4 bases at V and 8 bases at J, with 9 bases between. The germline gives CDR1 SGDLS, CDR2 YYNGEE. CDR3 coding DNA: TGTGCCAGCAGCCGTACGGGGGAAAAACTGTTTTTT. Translating it yields CASSRTGEKLFF.

CDR3 bases: TGTGCCAGCACGGGGTCATCCTCTGGAAACACCATATATTTT. Its translation is CASTGSSSGNTIYF. This rearrangement joins TRBV2 to TRBJ1-3; D ambiguous. V was pared by 7 bases and J by 0 bases, with 10 bases between. The CDR3 loop spans 14 amino acids. The germline V gene encodes CDR1 SNHLY and CDR2 FYNNEI.

The chain employs TRBV27 and TRBJ2-7; the match to TRBD2 covers 11 bases. From germline, CDR1 is MNHEY and CDR2 SMNVEV (reference sequence). V trimming: 5 bases; J trimming: 1 base; junction bases outside the gene matches: 4. CDR3 length: 15 amino acids. CDR3 nucleotides: TGTGCCAGCAGTCCCACTAGCGGGGGATCCTACGAGCAGTACTTC. It translates to CASSPTSGGSYEQYF.

The gene calls are TRBV19 and TRBJ1-1; maybe TRBD1 (5 bases). Trimming pared 3 bases from V and 5 bases from J, leaving 16 bases between. There are 15 residues in the CDR3. Looked up from germline, CDR1 is LNHDA and CDR2 is SQIVND (reference sequence). The CDR3 region is CASSIRPGGGTEAFF. The CDR3, as DNA: TGTGCCAGTAGTATTCGACCTGGGGGGGGTACTGAAGCTTTCTTT.

The rearrangement uses TRBV27 and TRBJ1-1; TRBD1 is a possible D gene (5 bases). This CDR3 is 14 amino acids long. The V gene's germline CDR1 is MNHEY and CDR2 SMNVEV (reference sequence). The V gene lost 5 bases and the J gene lost 0 bases, with 10 bases spanning the gap. CDR3 nucleotides: TGTGCCAGCAGTCGGGGGGACGTGAACACTGAAGCTTTCTTT. It yields the protein CASSRGDVNTEAFF.

This sequence joins TRBV9 and TRBJ2-1; 13 bases agree with TRBD2. The CDR3 covers 16 residues. J gave up 8 bases and V 0 bases, and 5 bases lay outside the gene matches. From germline, CDR1 is SGDLS and CDR2 YYNGEE. DNA of the CDR3: TGTGCCAGCAGCGTAGCCGGGACTAGCGGGATCCATGAGCAGTTCTTC. Its protein product is CASSVAGTSGIHEQFF.